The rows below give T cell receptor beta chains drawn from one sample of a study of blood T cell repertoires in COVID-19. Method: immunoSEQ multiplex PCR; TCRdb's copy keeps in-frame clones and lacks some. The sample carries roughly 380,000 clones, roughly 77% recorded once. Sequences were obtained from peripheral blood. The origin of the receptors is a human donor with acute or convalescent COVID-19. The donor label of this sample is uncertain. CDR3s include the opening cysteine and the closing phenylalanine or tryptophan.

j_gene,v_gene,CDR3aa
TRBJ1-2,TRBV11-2,CASSLVDDSLYGYTF
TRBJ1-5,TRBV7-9,CASSLGQGQPQHF
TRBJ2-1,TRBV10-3,CAISGDSGNNEQFF
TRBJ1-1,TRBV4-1,CASSQGHRGNTEAFF
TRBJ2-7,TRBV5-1,CASSAGTGGSGEQYF
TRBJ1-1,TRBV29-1,CSVRQGAQVTEAFF
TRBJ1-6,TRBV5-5,CASSQRAANNSPLHF
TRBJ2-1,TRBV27,CASSPLSTVYNEQFF
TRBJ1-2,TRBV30,CAWSLNYGYTF
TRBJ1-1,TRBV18,CASSPRGRPEAFF
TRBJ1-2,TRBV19,CASSMWAGINYGYTF
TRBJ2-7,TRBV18,CASSDQANYEQYF
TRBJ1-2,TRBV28,CASSLPVGQYYGYTF
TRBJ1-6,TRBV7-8,CASSSAGLGSPLHF
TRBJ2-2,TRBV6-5,CATGRGGVNTGELFF
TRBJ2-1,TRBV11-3,CASSLGLAGGNYNEQFF
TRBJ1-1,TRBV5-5,CASKTGAALMNTEAFF
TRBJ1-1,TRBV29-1,CSVVGRDMNTEAFF
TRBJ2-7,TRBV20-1,CSATQGWEQYF
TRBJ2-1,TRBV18,CASSLSSQGYNEQFF
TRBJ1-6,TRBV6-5,CASSSLGTGNSPLHF
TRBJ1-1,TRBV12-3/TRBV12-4,CASSLGGQIEAFF
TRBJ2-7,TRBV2,CASTRRMTSSAEQYF
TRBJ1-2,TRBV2,CASRSQGRDNYGYTF
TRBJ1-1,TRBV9,CASSVVKGARTEAFF
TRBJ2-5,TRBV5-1,CASSLQGTSGQETQYF
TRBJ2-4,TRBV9,CASSVGRGRNIQYF
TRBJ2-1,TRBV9,CASSTRGPFYNEQFF
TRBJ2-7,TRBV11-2,CASSLTPGQGVGLNEQYF
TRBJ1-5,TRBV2,CASSVRSALNQPQHF
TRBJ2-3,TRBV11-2,CASSSRTPTSGTDTQYF
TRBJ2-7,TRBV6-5,CASSQTGASYEQYF
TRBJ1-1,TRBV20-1,CSASSGQAKKGRTEAFF
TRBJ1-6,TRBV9,CASSADPAGDSPLHF
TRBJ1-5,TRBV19,CASSMGGINQPQHF
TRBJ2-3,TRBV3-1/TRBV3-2,CASSHPPEAGVADTQYF
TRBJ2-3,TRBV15,CATSRDTHLQRDLHIDTQYF
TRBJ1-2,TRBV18,CASSQIHPGQGDYGYTF
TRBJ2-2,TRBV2,CASMTGSGGTGELFF
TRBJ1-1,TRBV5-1,CASSSGHSSPTEAFF
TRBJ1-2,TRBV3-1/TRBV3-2,CASSQVSGHGGYTF